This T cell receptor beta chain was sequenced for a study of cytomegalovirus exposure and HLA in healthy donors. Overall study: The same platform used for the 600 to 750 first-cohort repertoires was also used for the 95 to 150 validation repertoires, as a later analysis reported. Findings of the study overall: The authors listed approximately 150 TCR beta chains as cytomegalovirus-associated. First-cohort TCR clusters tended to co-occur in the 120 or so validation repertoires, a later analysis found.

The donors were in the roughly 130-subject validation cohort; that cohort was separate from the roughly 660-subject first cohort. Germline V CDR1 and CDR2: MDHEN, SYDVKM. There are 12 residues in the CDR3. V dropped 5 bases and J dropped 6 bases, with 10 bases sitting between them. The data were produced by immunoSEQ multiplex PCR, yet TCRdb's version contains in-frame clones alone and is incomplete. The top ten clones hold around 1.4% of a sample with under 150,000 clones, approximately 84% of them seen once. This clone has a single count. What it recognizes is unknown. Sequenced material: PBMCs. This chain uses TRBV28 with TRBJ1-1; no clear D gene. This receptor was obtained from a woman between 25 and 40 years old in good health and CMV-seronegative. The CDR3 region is CASSLLLAEAFF. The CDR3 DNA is TGTGCCAGCAGTCTCCTCCTTGCTGAAGCTTTCTTT.